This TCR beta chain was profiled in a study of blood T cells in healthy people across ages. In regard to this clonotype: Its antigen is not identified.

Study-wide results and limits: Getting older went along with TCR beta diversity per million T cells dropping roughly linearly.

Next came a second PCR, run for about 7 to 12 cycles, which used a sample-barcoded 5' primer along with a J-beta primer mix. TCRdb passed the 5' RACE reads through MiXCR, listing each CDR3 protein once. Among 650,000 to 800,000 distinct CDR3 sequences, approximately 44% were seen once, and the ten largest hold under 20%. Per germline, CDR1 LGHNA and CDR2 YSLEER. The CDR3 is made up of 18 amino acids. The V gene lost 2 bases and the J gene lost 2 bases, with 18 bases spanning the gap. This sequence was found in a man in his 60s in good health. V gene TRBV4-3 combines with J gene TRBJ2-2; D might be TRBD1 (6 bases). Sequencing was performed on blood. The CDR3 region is CASSQYASGTPNTGELFF. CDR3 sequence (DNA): TGCGCCAGCAGCCAATATGCGTCCGGGACACCCAACACCGGGGAGCTGTTTTTT.